Listed here are 5 T cell receptor beta chains from one sample, sequenced in a study of cytomegalovirus exposure and HLA in healthy donors. Method: immunoSEQ multiplex PCR; TCRdb's copy keeps in-frame clones and lacks some. The data contain roughly 130,000 clones, approximately 90% of them singletons. Sample: PBMCs. The receptors originated from a young woman in good health and CMV-seropositive.

The V gene is TRBV11-3, the J gene TRBJ2-6; 7 bases line up with TRBD2. CDR3 length: 15 amino acids. J was trimmed by 2 bases and V by 5 bases; bases with no gene match: 3. Germline V gene sequence: CDR1 SGHNT, CDR2 YENEEA. The CDR3 spells CASSRSGAGANVLTF. The CDR3 nucleotides are TGTGCCAGCAGCCGAAGCGGGGCTGGGGCCAACGTCCTGACTTTC. Complete variable domain (other parts from reference TRBV11-3 and TRBJ2-6): EAGVVQSPRYKIIEKKQPVAFWCNPISGHNTLYWYLQNLGQGPELLIRYENEEAVDDSQLPKDRFSAERLKGVDSTLKIQPAELGDSAVYLCASSRSGAGANVLTFGAGSRLTVL.

The chain uses TRBV27 and TRBJ2-1; 7 positions match TRBD1. CDR3 length: 13 residues. Germline V gene data show CDR1 as MNHEY and CDR2 as SMNVEV (reference sequence). The V segment lost 9 bases and the J segment 4 bases; nucleotides outside the gene matches: 6. The CDR3 nucleotides read TGTGCCAGTCGGCCAGGGGGATACAATGAGCAGTTCTTC. Translating gives CASRPGGYNEQFF.

This chain uses TRBV18 with TRBJ2-1; 10 nucleotides match TRBD1. CDR1 and CDR2 (germline): KGHSH, LQKENI. The trim removed 1 base at V and 6 bases at J, leaving 3 bases unmatched. The CDR3 spans 15 residues. CDR3 sequence reads: CASSPRGQGVNEQFF. In DNA, the CDR3 is TGTGCCAGCTCACCACGAGGACAGGGGGTCAATGAGCAGTTCTTC.

The chain combines TRBV2 with TRBJ1-4; D not resolved. This CDR3 region has 18 residues. Germline CDR1 is SNHLY and CDR2 is FYNNEI. Trimming took off 7 bases at V and 0 bases at J, with 21 bases between the two ends. The CDR3 reads CASNKGETPYATNEKLFF. CDR3 DNA: TGTGCCAGCAACAAAGGAGAGACTCCCTATGCAACTAATGAAAAACTGTTTTTT.

The gene calls are TRBV28 and TRBJ1-5; 7 nucleotides align to TRBD1. V lost 6 bases, J lost 7 bases, and 9 bases stayed unmatched. The germline V gene encodes CDR1 MDHEN and CDR2 SYDVKM. The CDR3 runs to 14 residues. The CDR3 coding sequence is TGTGCCAGCAGCCAGGGACAGTCTGGACAGCCCCAGCATTTT. Translated: CASSQGQSGQPQHF. The full variable domain, with the rest looked up from reference TRBV28 and TRBJ1-5, is DVKVTQSSRYLVKRTGEKVFLECVQDMDHENMFWYRQDPGLGLRLIYFSYDVKMKEKGDIPEGYSVSREKKERFSLILESASTNQTSMYLCASSQGQSGQPQHFGDGTRLSIL.